The 7 T cell receptor beta chains in this list originate from one sample, sequenced in a study of T-cell reconstitution after alpha-beta-depleted transplantation in children. Unique molecular identifiers were incorporated during preparation of the TCRbeta library. TCRdb fed the PCR reads into MiXCR, producing one record per CDR3 protein. This table holds approximately 240,000 distinct CDR3 sequences, under 13% found once. Sequenced here: PBMCs, sampled before TCRalphabeta/CD19-depleted stem cell transplant. All receptors derive from a child under three years old with acute myeloid leukemia, due to receive a stem cell transplant.

In this sample, this clonotype turned up many times. This sequence joins TRBV20-1 and TRBJ1-3, with D possibly being TRBD1 (6 bases). Between the trimmed V and J ends, which lost 1 base and 2 bases, there was a span of 9 bases. Germline CDR1 reads DFQATT; CDR2 reads SNEGSKA (reference sequence). The CDR3 loop spans 14 amino acids. CDR3 region: CSARGGGAGNTIYF. The CDR3 DNA sequence: TGCAGTGCTAGAGGGGGGGGCGCTGGAAACACCATATATTTT.

In its sample, this clonotype was seen many times. V gene TRBV20-1 combines with J gene TRBJ2-2; the D gene is possibly TRBD2 (5 bases). Trimming left V 3 bases short and J 3 bases short, with 5 bases between. CDR3 size: 12 residues. Germline V lookup: CDR1 DFQATT, CDR2 SNEGSKA (reference sequence). The CDR3 nucleotides read TGCAGTGCTAGCGGGGACACCGGGGAGCTGTTTTTT. Its translation: CSASGDTGELFF.

At least ten counts were recorded for this clonotype. CDR3 region: CASRYSSGGNEQYF. The CDR3 DNA sequence: TGTGCCAGCAGATACTCTTCTGGGGGGAACGAGCAGTACTTC. This rearrangement joins TRBV12-3 or TRBV12-4 to TRBJ2-7; a possible D gene is TRBD2 (6 bases). Trimming shortened V by 6 bases and J by 5 bases, and 17 bases separated the two germline ends. The CDR3 is 14 residues long.

This clonotype was seen many times. This chain links TRBV7-2 with TRBJ2-1; D possibly corresponds to TRBD1 (6 bases). From germline, CDR1 is SGHTA and CDR2 FQGNSA. V was clipped by 8 bases and J by 9 bases, with 17 bases between them. This CDR3 contains 13 residues. Here the CDR3 reads CASCGILGGEQFF. Here the CDR3 DNA reads TGTGCCAGCTGCGGCATCCTAGGGGGTGAGCAGTTCTTC. Filled out from reference TRBV7-2 and TRBJ2-1, the complete variable domain reads GAGVSQSPSNKVTEKGKDVELRCDPISGHTALYWYRQSLGQGLEFLIYFQGNSAPDKSGLPSDRFSAERTGGSVSTLTIQRTQQEDSAVYLCASCGILGGEQFFGPGTRLTVL.

This clonotype was seen ten or more times. The chain combines TRBV12-3 or TRBV12-4 with TRBJ1-2, with D perhaps matching TRBD1 (5 bases). The CDR3 consists of 15 residues. V lost 3 bases to trimming and J lost 7 bases, with 18 bases between them. This chain's CDR3 is CASSFRGGPEAGYTF. The CDR3 DNA follows: TGTGCCAGCAGTTTTAGGGGCGGCCCGGAAGCTGGCTACACCTTC.

Ten or more counts support this clonotype. J is TRBJ2-1 and V is TRBV5-4, with a possible D match to TRBD2 (6 bases). V was cut by 2 bases and J by 5 bases, with 11 bases left in between. The V gene's germline CDR1 is SGHNT and CDR2 YYREEE (reference sequence). This CDR3 is 14 amino acids long. The CDR3 sequence: CASSFGRGNNEQFF. The CDR3 coding sequence is TGTGCCAGCAGCTTCGGGCGGGGTAACAATGAGCAGTTCTTC.

This clonotype was recorded many times. V is TRBV5-1 and J is TRBJ1-2; 7 nucleotides align to TRBD1. Germline V gene lookup returns CDR1 SGHRS and CDR2 YFSETQ. The CDR3 contains 13 residues. J lost 6 bases, V lost 5 bases, and 7 bases had no gene match. Here the CDR3 DNA reads TGCGCCAGCAGTACCGACAGGGCAAATGGCTACACCTTC. This codes for CASSTDRANGYTF. Full variable domain (missing parts from reference TRBV5-1 and TRBJ1-2): KAGVTQTPRYLIKTRGQQVTLSCSPISGHRSVSWYQQTPGQGLQFLFEYFSETQRNKGNFPGRFSGRQFSNSRSEMNVSTLELGDSALYLCASSTDRANGYTFGSGTRLTVV.